This T cell receptor beta chain was recorded in a study of identical twins. Study-level points and caveats: For zero-insertion analyses, partial confounding could come from invariant MAIT and iNKT cells.

A template switching step contributed a universal primer site, while unique molecular identifiers were present in the cDNA. TCRdb used MiXCR to reprocess the 5' RACE reads, holding one entry per CDR3 protein. The data show about 260,000 distinct CDR3 sequences, roughly 7% seen once. Germline lookup yields CDR1 SGHRS and CDR2 YFSETQ. The CDR3 is 16 amino acids. V dropped 4 bases and J dropped 6; count of bases not matched to a gene: 11. On this clonotype itself: The target antigen is unknown.

These data are also associated with another study on yellow fever vaccine responses in identical twins. That work states: Reportedly, the T cell response mounted by twins to vaccine seemed partly convergent, partly personalized.

What was sequenced was memory (CD45RO+) T cells sorted from blood. The source is a young woman in good health. V gene TRBV5-1 combines with J gene TRBJ2-1; 9 bases are a match to TRBD2. The CDR3 DNA follows: TGCGCCAGCAGCCAGACGGGACTAGCTGGACTCAATGAGCAGTTCTTC. This codes for CASSQTGLAGLNEQFF.